One and the same sample provided the 3 T cell receptor beta chains below, sequenced in a study of blood T cell repertoires in COVID-19. Assay used: immunoSEQ multiplex PCR; TCRdb lists only in-frame clones, some missing. The sample comprises around 300,000 clones, 85% to 90% of which are singletons, and roughly 1% rests with the top ten. The specimen sequenced was peripheral blood. These receptors all come from a woman between 40 and 55 years old with COVID-19, enrolled during active disease.

The chain uses TRBV11-3 and TRBJ2-2; D uncertain. V was trimmed by 0 bases and J by 0 bases, leaving 14 bases between them. Germline CDR1 is SGHNT and CDR2 is YENEEA. This CDR3 has 18 amino acids. The CDR3 reads CASSLDPATYANTGELFF. As DNA, the CDR3 is TGTGCCAGCAGCTTAGACCCCGCGACATACGCGAACACCGGGGAGCTGTTTTTT.

The V and J genes are TRBV19 and TRBJ2-7, with D possibly being TRBD2 (5 bases). Germline loops: CDR1 LNHDA, CDR2 SQIVND (reference sequence). The CDR3 sequence is 13 residues long. Trimming stripped 3 bases from V and 1 base from J, with 7 bases between. CDR3: CASSIGESYEQYF. CDR3 bases: TGTGCCAGTAGTATCGGGGAATCCTACGAGCAGTACTTC.

The rearrangement uses TRBV19 and TRBJ2-1; 9 nucleotides line up with TRBD2. Germline-derived CDR1 and CDR2 are LNHDA and SQIVND (reference sequence). The CDR3 covers 15 residues. The V segment lost 5 bases and the J segment 9 bases; nucleotides outside the gene matches: 11. The CDR3 region is CASSRGGAVVGEQFF. The CDR3, as DNA: TGTGCCAGTAGTCGCGGGGGGGCCGTTGTTGGTGAGCAGTTCTTC.